Shown below are 21 T cell receptor beta chains from a single sample sequenced in a study of blood T cell repertoires in COVID-19. Here immunoSEQ multiplex PCR was the method, and the copy in TCRdb shows in-frame clones only, minus some. The sample gives about 370,000 clones, about 90% of which show up once; 3% is in the top ten. Sequenced material: peripheral blood. These receptors came from a woman in her 30s with COVID-19, enrolled during active disease.

V is TRBV19 and J is TRBJ2-3, with 7 bases lining up with TRBD1. Germline V CDR1 and CDR2: LNHDA, SQIVND (reference sequence). CDR3 length equals 13 residues. The ends lost 6 bases at V and 1 base at J; junction bases unmatched: 1. CDR3 region: CASSQGGTDTQYF. The DNA of the CDR3 is TGTGCCAGTAGCCAGGGGGGCACAGATACGCAGTATTTT.

CDR3: CSLREENTGELFF. CDR3 DNA: TGCAGCCTACGGGAGGAGAACACCGGGGAGCTGTTTTTT. The J gene is TRBJ2-2, the V gene TRBV29-1, with TRBD2 matching over 7 bases. CDR1 is SQVTM, CDR2 ANQGSEA, per germline. The CDR3 sequence is 13 residues long. V was pared by 8 bases and J by 1 base, with 4 bases of the junction left unmatched.

The genes are TRBV7-8 and TRBJ2-7; D possibly corresponds to TRBD2 (7 bases). CDR3 length: 14 amino acids. Per germline, CDR1 SGHVS and CDR2 FQNEAQ. Between the trimmed V and J ends, which lost 7 bases and 3 bases, there was a span of 16 bases. CDR3 residues: CASKAWGGGYEQYF. The CDR3, as DNA: TGTGCCAGCAAGGCCTGGGGGGGCGGCTACGAGCAGTACTTC.

The chain couples TRBV27 to TRBJ1-2; TRBD1 might be the D (6 bases). The CDR3 is 15 amino acids. The germline CDR1 and CDR2 sequences are MNHEY and SMNVEV (reference sequence). Trimming stripped 4 bases from V and 4 bases from J, with 16 bases between. DNA for the CDR3: TGTGCCAGCAGTTCGCCCCTAACAGGGACCTATGGCTACACCTTC. It encodes CASSSPLTGTYGYTF.

The chain joins TRBV7-8 to TRBJ1-5; D is undetermined. Trimming removed 1 base from V and 0 bases from J, with 7 bases in between. Per germline, CDR1 SGHVS and CDR2 FQNEAQ. CDR3 length equals 15 residues. CDR3 region: CASSLGRSSNQPQHF. In DNA form, the CDR3 reads TGTGCCAGCAGCTTAGGACGGAGTAGCAATCAGCCCCAGCATTTT.

This chain links TRBV10-1 with TRBJ2-1; D is undetermined. This CDR3 spans 15 amino acids. The V end was cut by 2 bases, the J end by 0 bases, with 8 bases between. Germline V CDR1 and CDR2: WNHNN, SYGVQD (reference sequence). The CDR3 region is CASSEAPSSYNEQFF. DNA for the CDR3: TGCGCCAGCAGTGAGGCCCCGAGCTCCTACAATGAGCAGTTCTTC.

The V call is TRBV6-5, the J call TRBJ2-7; 9 nucleotides agree with TRBD1. V lost 0 bases, J lost 4 bases, and 4 bases stayed unmatched. Looked up from germline, CDR1 is MNHEY and CDR2 is SVGAGI. The CDR3 loop spans 15 amino acids. CDR3 DNA sequence: TGTGCCAGCAGTTACTCGGCGGGACAGGGATACGAGCAGTACGTC. This encodes CASSYSAGQGYEQYV.

The chain is built from TRBV7-2 and TRBJ2-1; 13 positions agree with TRBD2. The CDR3 runs 15 residues. V was pared by 5 bases and J by 10 bases, with 8 bases of the junction left unmatched. The V gene's germline CDR1 is SGHTA and CDR2 FQGNSA. CDR3 in DNA: TGTGCCAGCAGCCTATGGACTAGCGGGGGCCGCGAGCAGTTCTTC. It codes for CASSLWTSGGREQFF. Drawing the rest from reference TRBV7-2 and TRBJ2-1, the complete variable domain is GAGVSQSPSNKVTEKGKDVELRCDPISGHTALYWYRQSLGQGLEFLIYFQGNSAPDKSGLPSDRFSAERTGGSVSTLTIQRTQQEDSAVYLCASSLWTSGGREQFFGPGTRLTVL.

V is TRBV2 and J is TRBJ1-1; TRBD1 matches at 9 bases. Losses at the gene ends were 7 bases for V and 3 bases for J; bases not matched to a gene: 3. The CDR3 extends over 13 amino acids. The germline CDR1 and CDR2 sequences are SNHLY and FYNNEI. CDR3 DNA sequence: TGTGCCAGCAAAGGACAGGGGTACACTGAAGCTTTCTTT. It is translated as CASKGQGYTEAFF.

V gene TRBV9 combines with J gene TRBJ2-1; tentatively, D is TRBD1 (6 bases). Germline V gene lookup returns CDR1 SGDLS and CDR2 YYNGEE. The CDR3 consists of 18 residues. The germline V and J ends were trimmed by 1 base and 0 bases, with 17 bases remaining between them. The CDR3 nucleotides are TGTGCCAGCAGCGTAAAAACTGGACAGACGAGCTCCTACAATGAGCAGTTCTTC. Encoded protein: CASSVKTGQTSSYNEQFF.

The J gene is TRBJ2-2, the V gene TRBV2, with D maybe TRBD2 (6 bases). Germline CDR1 reads SNHLY; CDR2 reads FYNNEI. The CDR3 is 13 residues long. V was clipped by 9 bases and J by 1 base, with 9 bases between them. This CDR3 reads CASSRGNTGELFF. The CDR3 bases are TGTGCCAGTTCGCGGGGGAACACCGGGGAGCTGTTTTTT.

This clone was observed a handful of times. J is TRBJ1-5 and V is TRBV5-4; no clear D gene. The germline V gene encodes CDR1 SGHNT and CDR2 YYREEE (reference sequence). With 2 bases removed from V and 4 bases from J, the gap between germline ends came to 4 bases. There are 12 residues in the CDR3. This CDR3 reads CASSFLNQPQHF. CDR3 nucleotide sequence: TGTGCCAGCAGCTTCCTAAATCAGCCCCAGCATTTT.

DNA of the CDR3: TGTGCCAGCCGGGGGGGCTGGAACACTGAAGCTTTCTTT. It encodes CASRGGWNTEAFF. V gene TRBV21-1 combines with J gene TRBJ1-1. TRBV21-1 is assigned pseudogene status. The CDR3 is made up of 13 amino acids.

This clone was detected only once. The chain uses TRBV19 and TRBJ1-6; D might be TRBD1 (6 bases). The V and J ends lost 9 bases and 6 bases respectively, with 15 bases between them. The CDR3 contains 14 residues. In germline, CDR1 is LNHDA, CDR2 SQIVND (reference sequence). The CDR3 spells CASSGAIRNSPLHF. For the CDR3, the DNA is TGTGCCAGCTCAGGGGCGATCCGTAATTCACCCCTCCACTTT.

The chain is built from TRBV6-1 and TRBJ2-5; weak D call: TRBD2 (5 bases). V lost 0 bases, J lost 7 bases, and 9 bases lay in between. Germline V gene lookup returns CDR1 MNHNS and CDR2 SASEGT. This CDR3 is built from 13 residues. This CDR3 is CASSEAAAGTQYF. CDR3 in DNA: TGTGCCAGCAGTGAAGCGGCGGCGGGGACCCAGTACTTC.

The chain recombines TRBV7-9 with TRBJ1-2, with D possibly TRBD1 on 5 matching bases. Trimming pared 6 bases from V and 8 bases from J, leaving 16 bases between. Germline-derived CDR1 and CDR2 are SEHNR and FQNEAQ (reference sequence). This CDR3 contains 13 residues. The CDR3 spells CASSSGVDEGYTF. As DNA, the CDR3 is TGTGCCAGCAGTTCGGGGGTCGACGAGGGCTACACCTTC.

The chain's CDR3 is CASSLLLAGETGELFF. CDR3 nucleotides: TGTGCCAGCAGCTTACTCCTAGCGGGAGAGACCGGGGAGCTGTTTTTT. This chain uses TRBV11-3 with TRBJ2-2, with 10 bases lining up with TRBD2. V was clipped by 2 bases and J by 5 bases; unmatched bases: 5. CDR1 and CDR2 from the germline V gene are SGHNT and YENEEA. This CDR3 comprises 16 residues.

V usage is TRBV19 and J usage is TRBJ2-5, with D possibly being TRBD1 (6 bases). CDR1 is LNHDA, CDR2 SQIVND, per germline (reference sequence). The CDR3 is 13 residues long. Trimming shortened V by 3 bases and J by 5 bases, and 10 bases separated the two germline ends. The CDR3 region is CASSINRDETQYF. The DNA for the CDR3 is TGTGCCAGTAGTATCAACAGGGATGAGACCCAGTACTTC.

The chain combines TRBV6-2 or TRBV6-3 with TRBJ2-3; 8 nucleotides agree with TRBD1. Germline values: CDR1 MNHEY, CDR2 SVGEGT. V was clipped by 5 bases and J by 4 bases; unmatched bases: 5. CDR3 size: 14 residues. The CDR3 DNA reads TGTGCCAGCAGTATAGACAGGGGTGCAGATACGCAGTATTTT. Translated: CASSIDRGADTQYF.

This clone was seen a few times. V and J are TRBV27 and TRBJ1-4; 7 bases are shared with TRBD1. V lost 0 bases to trimming and J lost 14 bases; unmatched junction nucleotides: 9. The germline V gene has CDR1 MNHEY and CDR2 SMNVEV (reference sequence). CDR3 size: 14 residues. The CDR3 sequence is CASSLSGAETGLFF. The CDR3, as DNA: TGTGCCAGCAGTTTATCAGGTGCGGAGACAGGGCTGTTTTTT. The entire variable domain, with the rest obtained from reference TRBV27 and TRBJ1-4, is as follows: EAQVTQNPRYLITVTGKKLTVTCSQNMNHEYMSWYRQDPGLGLRQIYYSMNVEVTDKGDVPEGYKVSRKEKRNFPLILESPSPNQTSLYFCASSLSGAETGLFFGSGTQLSVL.

The rearrangement uses TRBV27 and TRBJ2-1; the match to TRBD2 covers 10 bases. There are 17 residues in the CDR3. Germline trimming cut 6 bases from V and 5 bases from J; bases unmatched to any gene: 13. Germline values: CDR1 MNHEY, CDR2 SMNVEV (reference sequence). The CDR3, as DNA: TGTGCCAGCAGCCGGAGGGTGACTAGCGGGTTCCACAATGAGCAGTTCTTC. As protein: CASSRRVTSGFHNEQFF.